This is a list of T cell receptor beta chains from one sample in a study of T cell changes during pregnancy in multiple sclerosis. Profiling relied on immunoSEQ multiplex PCR, and the TCRdb table lists in-frame clones only, not all of them. The table includes some 77,000 clones, about 92% detected once. The material sequenced was CD4+ T cells from peripheral blood mononuclear cells, taken before pregnancy. The origin of the receptors is a female donor with multiple sclerosis, enrolled in a pregnancy study. Both conserved end residues are part of each CDR3. Fields, in order: clone size, J gene, V gene, D gene, CDR3 protein, CDR3 DNA. A D gene is named only where the DNA matches it firmly. Where a row states a size, it is once, few, many or the class of an expanded clone; other rows omit it.

abundance: .; j_gene: TRBJ1-1; v_gene: TRBV6-8; d_gene: TRBD1; CDR3aa: CASSRDSLTPHTEAFF; CDR3nt: TGTGCCAGCAGTAGGGACAGCCTAACCCCCCACACTGAAGCTTTCTTT
abundance: .; j_gene: TRBJ2-1; v_gene: TRBV30; d_gene: TRBD2; CDR3aa: CAWTRGNRGGDEQFF; CDR3nt: TGTGCCTGGACGAGAGGGAACCGGGGGGGGGATGAGCAGTTCTTC
abundance: once; j_gene: TRBJ1-3; v_gene: TRBV19; d_gene: .; CDR3aa: CASSINRVSGNTIYF; CDR3nt: TGTGCCAGTAGTATCAACAGGGTCTCTGGAAACACCATATATTTT
abundance: .; j_gene: TRBJ1-5; v_gene: TRBV7-8; d_gene: .; CDR3aa: CASSLLGGSNQPQHF; CDR3nt: TGTGCCAGCAGCTTACTTGGAGGCTCCAATCAGCCCCAGCATTTT
abundance: .; j_gene: TRBJ2-1; v_gene: TRBV11-2; d_gene: .; CDR3aa: CASSATGPNEQFF; CDR3nt: TGTGCCAGCAGCGCAACAGGGCCCAATGAGCAGTTCTTC
abundance: .; j_gene: TRBJ2-7; v_gene: TRBV9; d_gene: .; CDR3aa: CASSGGRRPSEQYF; CDR3nt: TGTGCCAGCAGCGGAGGCAGACGTCCCTCCGAGCAGTACTTC
abundance: .; j_gene: TRBJ2-7; v_gene: TRBV27; d_gene: TRBD1; CDR3aa: CASSSLRQGQAHYEQYF; CDR3nt: TGTGCCAGCAGTTCCCTCCGACAGGGGCAAGCCCATTACGAGCAGTACTTC
abundance: .; j_gene: TRBJ2-3; v_gene: TRBV5-1; d_gene: TRBD2; CDR3aa: CASSFSGGSSDTQYF; CDR3nt: TGCGCCAGCAGCTTTAGCGGGGGGTCCTCAGATACGCAGTATTTT
abundance: .; j_gene: TRBJ1-1; v_gene: TRBV6-6; d_gene: TRBD1; CDR3aa: CASSPQGVGNTEAFF; CDR3nt: TGTGCCAGCAGTCCCCAGGGGGTTGGGAACACTGAAGCTTTCTTT
abundance: .; j_gene: TRBJ1-5; v_gene: TRBV10-3; d_gene: .; CDR3aa: CAISDRGSQPQHF; CDR3nt: TGTGCCATCAGTGATAGGGGGAGTCAGCCCCAGCATTTT
abundance: .; j_gene: TRBJ1-2; v_gene: TRBV5-4; d_gene: .; CDR3aa: CASSLAARRGGYTF; CDR3nt: TGTGCCAGCAGCTTGGCTGCCAGGAGGGGTGGCTACACCTTC
abundance: .; j_gene: TRBJ2-3; v_gene: TRBV27; d_gene: TRBD1; CDR3aa: CASSGQGASTDTQYF; CDR3nt: TGTGCCAGCAGTGGGCAGGGGGCTAGCACAGATACGCAGTATTTT
abundance: once; j_gene: TRBJ2-7; v_gene: TRBV5-5; d_gene: TRBD1; CDR3aa: CASSLAGTGMHEQYF; CDR3nt: TGTGCCAGCAGCTTGGCCGGGACAGGGATGCACGAGCAGTACTTC
abundance: few; j_gene: TRBJ1-1; v_gene: TRBV2; d_gene: TRBD1; CDR3aa: CASSFRDRTPNTEAFF; CDR3nt: TGTGCCAGCAGTTTTCGGGACAGAACTCCGAACACTGAAGCTTTCTTT
abundance: .; j_gene: TRBJ1-4; v_gene: TRBV7-2; d_gene: TRBD1; CDR3aa: CASSAPGTADGEKLFF; CDR3nt: TGTGCCAGCAGCGCCCCCGGGACAGCGGACGGTGAAAAACTGTTTTTT
abundance: .; j_gene: TRBJ2-1; v_gene: TRBV7-9; d_gene: TRBD1; CDR3aa: CASSFPGTGYNEQFF; CDR3nt: TGTGCCAGCAGCTTCCCCGGGACAGGTTACAATGAGCAGTTCTTC
abundance: .; j_gene: TRBJ2-2; v_gene: TRBV10-3; d_gene: TRBD1; CDR3aa: CAMGGQGNGELFF; CDR3nt: TGTGCCATGGGAGGACAGGGGAACGGGGAGCTGTTTTTT
abundance: .; j_gene: TRBJ2-7; v_gene: TRBV29-1; d_gene: .; CDR3aa: CSVDLGFPYEQYF; CDR3nt: TGCAGCGTTGACCTCGGTTTTCCCTACGAGCAGTACTTC
abundance: .; j_gene: TRBJ1-2; v_gene: TRBV19; d_gene: TRBD1; CDR3aa: CASSRTGLGYTF; CDR3nt: TGTGCCAGTAGTCGGACAGGTCTTGGCTACACCTTC
abundance: .; j_gene: TRBJ2-1; v_gene: TRBV6-5; d_gene: .; CDR3aa: CACRSPLGGNEQFF; CDR3nt: TGTGCCTGCCGGAGTCCGTTGGGCGGGAATGAGCAGTTCTTC
abundance: .; j_gene: TRBJ1-3; v_gene: TRBV7-8; d_gene: .; CDR3aa: CASSWRGGPLLSGNTIYF; CDR3nt: TGTGCCAGCAGCTGGAGGGGGGGTCCCCTCCTCTCTGGAAACACCATATATTTT
abundance: .; j_gene: TRBJ2-2; v_gene: TRBV6-1; d_gene: .; CDR3aa: CAIRFGGHTGELFF; CDR3nt: TGTGCCATCCGGTTCGGGGGTCACACCGGGGAGCTGTTTTTT
abundance: .; j_gene: TRBJ1-2; v_gene: TRBV28; d_gene: TRBD1; CDR3aa: CASSLGGTANYGYTF; CDR3nt: TGTGCCAGCAGTTTAGGAGGGACAGCCAACTATGGCTACACCTTC
abundance: .; j_gene: TRBJ2-7; v_gene: TRBV27; d_gene: .; CDR3aa: CASSVRQGKYEQYF; CDR3nt: TGTGCCAGCAGTGTTCGGCAGGGAAAATACGAGCAGTACTTC
abundance: .; j_gene: TRBJ1-2; v_gene: TRBV19; d_gene: .; CDR3aa: CASSPLRGAQGYGYTF; CDR3nt: TGTGCCAGTAGCCCTTTACGGGGGGCGCAAGGCTATGGCTACACCTTC
abundance: once; j_gene: TRBJ2-1; v_gene: TRBV25-1; d_gene: .; CDR3aa: CASSGLRGRGGNEQFF; CDR3nt: TGTGCCAGCAGTGGGCTGAGAGGCAGAGGGGGAAATGAGCAGTTCTTC
abundance: once; j_gene: TRBJ2-1; v_gene: TRBV5-4; d_gene: TRBD2; CDR3aa: CATHGTSGSQVEFF; CDR3nt: TGTGCCACGCACGGGACTAGCGGGAGCCAAGTGGAGTTCTTC
abundance: .; j_gene: TRBJ1-2; v_gene: TRBV12-1; d_gene: .; CDR3aa: CASSFGRGRYPANYGYTF; CDR3nt: TGTGCCAGCAGCTTTGGAAGGGGGAGATACCCAGCTAACTATGGCTACACCTTC
abundance: .; j_gene: TRBJ1-5; v_gene: TRBV6-5; d_gene: .; CDR3aa: CASRPGGLSNQPQHF; CDR3nt: TGTGCCAGCAGGCCGGGAGGGTTGAGCAATCAGCCCCAGCATTTT
abundance: .; j_gene: TRBJ1-5; v_gene: TRBV6-1; d_gene: .; CDR3aa: CASIGTPSNQPQHF; CDR3nt: TGTGCCAGCATAGGGACACCGAGCAATCAGCCCCAGCATTTT
abundance: .; j_gene: TRBJ1-1; v_gene: TRBV7-8; d_gene: TRBD1; CDR3aa: CASSSRDRGREAFF; CDR3nt: TGTGCCAGCAGCTCCCGGGACAGGGGGCGCGAAGCTTTCTTT
abundance: once; j_gene: TRBJ2-5; v_gene: TRBV5-1; d_gene: .; CDR3aa: CASSLVSGEETQYF; CDR3nt: TGCGCCAGCAGCTTGGTCAGCGGCGAAGAGACCCAGTACTTC
abundance: once; j_gene: TRBJ2-3; v_gene: TRBV7-3; d_gene: TRBD2; CDR3aa: CASSFSGIFTDTQYF; CDR3nt: TGTGCCAGCAGCTTTAGCGGGATCTTCACAGATACGCAGTATTTT
abundance: .; j_gene: TRBJ2-1; v_gene: TRBV2; d_gene: TRBD2; CDR3aa: CASSYSSLAGVYNEQFF; CDR3nt: TGTGCCAGCAGCTATTCCTCACTAGCGGGAGTCTACAATGAGCAGTTCTTC
abundance: .; j_gene: TRBJ2-2; v_gene: TRBV19; d_gene: TRBD1; CDR3aa: CASSPGQGNTGELFF; CDR3nt: TGTGCCAGTTCGCCGGGACAGGGGAACACCGGGGAGCTGTTTTTT
abundance: .; j_gene: TRBJ1-4; v_gene: TRBV7-8; d_gene: .; CDR3aa: CASSLTGGRGEKLFF; CDR3nt: TGTGCCAGCAGCTTAACGGGGGGAAGAGGCGAAAAACTGTTTTTT
abundance: .; j_gene: TRBJ2-7; v_gene: TRBV30; d_gene: TRBD1; CDR3aa: CAWSAPPTQGATYEQYF; CDR3nt: TGTGCCTGGAGTGCTCCCCCGACGCAGGGGGCTACCTACGAGCAGTACTTC